Here is one T cell receptor beta chain with its context. No antigen is known for it. The germline V gene encodes CDR1 KGHDR and CDR2 SFDVKD. The CDR3 loop spans 15 amino acids. V shed 3 bases, J shed 1 base, and the junction held 3 bases outside the gene matches. Clones were read by immunoSEQ multiplex PCR, and TCRdb kept only the in-frame ones, dropping some. The table shows roughly 120,000 clones, with around 84% occurring only once. The data belong to a study of T cell responses to AZD1222 COVID-19 vaccine. Overall study findings and caveats: Reports indicate that nearly half of spike-specific TCRs are directed at unmutated variant regions.

This sequence was found in an adult who received the AZD1222 COVID-19 vaccine. The source material was peripheral blood, sampled 28 days after the second AZD1222 dose. The chain has TRBV24-1 and TRBJ1-2; 8 bases align to TRBD1. The CDR3 is CATSDGGQGNYGYTF. CDR3 DNA sequence: TGTGCCACCAGTGATGGCGGACAGGGTAACTATGGCTACACCTTC.